Only a few counts were recorded for the clone carrying this TCR beta chain. The sample belongs to a study of CD4 and CD8 cells across lung adenocarcinoma regions. Germline values: CDR1 LGHNA, CDR2 YNFKEQ. The length of the CDR3 is 17 residues. The junction had 4 bases not matched to a gene; V was cut back by 0 bases and J by 3 bases. Samples came from patients with localized non-small cell lung adenocarcinoma. One entry per CDR3 protein, called by TCRdb with MiXCR from the PCR reads. The table lists 25,000 or so distinct CDR3 sequences, about 50% of them singletons. The origin of this receptor is a male donor with lung adenocarcinoma. The CD4 and CD8 labels of this study may be unreliable. Sequencing used CD4+ T cells from the center of a lung tumor. This chain uses TRBV4-2 with TRBJ2-2; TRBD2 matches at 10 bases. Written as DNA, the CDR3 is TGTGCCAGCAGCCAAGACGGACTAGCGGTGGACACCGGGGAGCTGTTTTTT. It codes for CASSQDGLAVDTGELFF.